Sequencing of this T cell receptor (beta chain) was carried out in a study of neurological immune-mediated disorders. TCRdb redid the calling of the 5' RACE reads with MiXCR, one entry per CDR3 protein. The sample lists some 28,000 distinct CDR3 sequences, 9% to 15% occurring once. This CDR3 has 13 amino acids. Trimming stripped 0 bases from V and 2 bases from J, with 5 bases between. CDR1 and CDR2 (germline): SGHTA, FQGNSA. This clonotype was sampled from a man aged 55 to 70 in good health. This chain uses TRBV7-2 with TRBJ2-7; D unclear. Sequenced material: PBMCs. Here the CDR3 reads CASSLAFTYEQYF. The CDR3 coding sequence is TGTGCCAGCAGCTTAGCGTTTACCTACGAGCAGTACTTC.